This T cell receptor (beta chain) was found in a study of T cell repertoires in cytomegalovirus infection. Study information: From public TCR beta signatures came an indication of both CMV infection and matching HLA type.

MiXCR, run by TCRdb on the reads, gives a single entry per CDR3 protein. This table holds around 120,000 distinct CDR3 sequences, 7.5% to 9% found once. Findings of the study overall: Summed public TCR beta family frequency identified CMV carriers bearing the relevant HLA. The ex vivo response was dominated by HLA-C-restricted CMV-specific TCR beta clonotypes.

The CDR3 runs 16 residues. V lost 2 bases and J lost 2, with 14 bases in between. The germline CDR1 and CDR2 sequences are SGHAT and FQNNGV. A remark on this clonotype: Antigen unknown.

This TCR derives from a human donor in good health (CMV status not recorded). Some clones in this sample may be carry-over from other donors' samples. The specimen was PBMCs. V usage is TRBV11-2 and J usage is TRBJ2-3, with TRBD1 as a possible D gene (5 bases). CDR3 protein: CASSLLDAGPTDTQYF. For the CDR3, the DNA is TGTGCCAGCAGCTTACTGGACGCAGGGCCCACAGATACGCAGTATTTT.